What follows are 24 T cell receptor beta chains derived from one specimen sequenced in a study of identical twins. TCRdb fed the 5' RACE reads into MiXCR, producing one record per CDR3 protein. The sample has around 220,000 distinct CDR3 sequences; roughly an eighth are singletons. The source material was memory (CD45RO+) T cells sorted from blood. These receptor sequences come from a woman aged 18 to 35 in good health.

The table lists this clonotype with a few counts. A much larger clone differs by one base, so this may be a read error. CDR3 amino acids: CASKSGANVLTF. The CDR3 DNA sequence: TGTGCCAGCAAATCCGGGGCCAACGTCCTGACTTTC. J is TRBJ2-6 and V is TRBV6-2 or TRBV6-3, with D uncertain. V dropped 7 bases and J dropped 4 bases, with 5 bases sitting between them. The CDR3 extends over 12 amino acids. Germline loops: CDR1 MNHEY, CDR2 SVGEGT.

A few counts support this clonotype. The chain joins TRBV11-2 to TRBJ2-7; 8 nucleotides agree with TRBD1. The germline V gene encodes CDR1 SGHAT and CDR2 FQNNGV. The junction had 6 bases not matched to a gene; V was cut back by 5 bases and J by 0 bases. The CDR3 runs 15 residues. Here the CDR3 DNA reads TGTGCCAGCAGCCGTGGACAGGGATTCTCCTACGAGCAGTACTTC. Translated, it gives CASSRGQGFSYEQYF.

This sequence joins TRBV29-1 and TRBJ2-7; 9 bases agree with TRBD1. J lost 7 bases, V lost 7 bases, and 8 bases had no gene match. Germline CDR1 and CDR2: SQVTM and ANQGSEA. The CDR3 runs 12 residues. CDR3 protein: CSAIQGANEQYF. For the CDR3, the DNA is TGCAGCGCTATACAGGGGGCGAATGAGCAGTACTTC.

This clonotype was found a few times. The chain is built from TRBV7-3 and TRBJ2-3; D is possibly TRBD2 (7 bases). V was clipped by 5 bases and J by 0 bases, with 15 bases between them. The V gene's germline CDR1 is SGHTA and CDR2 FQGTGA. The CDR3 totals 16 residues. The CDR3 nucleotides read TGTGCCAGCAGCCCGGGGGGCGGCCTTAGCACAGATACGCAGTATTTT. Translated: CASSPGGGLSTDTQYF. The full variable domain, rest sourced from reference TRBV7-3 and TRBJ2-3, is GAGVSQTPSNKVTEKGKYVELRCDPISGHTALYWYRQSLGQGPEFLIYFQGTGAADDSGLPNDRFFAVRPEGSVSTLKIQRTERGDSAVYLCASSPGGGLSTDTQYFGPGTRLTVL.

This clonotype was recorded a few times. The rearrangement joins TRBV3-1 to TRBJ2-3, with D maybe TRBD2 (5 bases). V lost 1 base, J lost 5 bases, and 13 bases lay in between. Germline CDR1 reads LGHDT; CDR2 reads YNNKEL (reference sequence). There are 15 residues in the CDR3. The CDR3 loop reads CASSQARRRVDTQYF. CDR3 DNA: TGTGCCAGCAGCCAAGCGAGGAGGCGGGTAGATACGCAGTATTTT.

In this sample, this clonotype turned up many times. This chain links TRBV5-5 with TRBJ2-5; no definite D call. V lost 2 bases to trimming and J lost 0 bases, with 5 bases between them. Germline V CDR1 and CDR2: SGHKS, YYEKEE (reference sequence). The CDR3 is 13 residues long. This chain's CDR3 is CASSFGYQETQYF. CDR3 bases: TGTGCCAGCAGCTTCGGGTACCAAGAGACCCAGTACTTC.

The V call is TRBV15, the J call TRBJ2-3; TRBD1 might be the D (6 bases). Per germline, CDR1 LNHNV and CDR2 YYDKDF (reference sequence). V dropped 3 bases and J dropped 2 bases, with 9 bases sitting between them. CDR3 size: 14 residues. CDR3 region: CATSSGQNTDTQYF. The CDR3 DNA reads TGTGCCACCAGCAGCGGACAGAACACAGATACGCAGTATTTT.

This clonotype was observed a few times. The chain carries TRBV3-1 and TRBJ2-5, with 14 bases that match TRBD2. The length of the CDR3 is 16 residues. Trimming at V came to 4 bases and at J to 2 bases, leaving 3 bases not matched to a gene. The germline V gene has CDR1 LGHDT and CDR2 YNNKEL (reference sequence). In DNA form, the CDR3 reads TGTGCCAGCAGCCGACTAGCGGGGGGGCTTCAAGAGACCCAGTACTTC. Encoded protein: CASSRLAGGLQETQYF.

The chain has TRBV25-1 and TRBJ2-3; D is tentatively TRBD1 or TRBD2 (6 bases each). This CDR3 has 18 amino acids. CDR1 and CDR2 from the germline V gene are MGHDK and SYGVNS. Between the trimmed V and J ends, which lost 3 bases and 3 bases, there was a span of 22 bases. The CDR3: CASSDSSRGPGRTDTQYF. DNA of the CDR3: TGTGCCAGCAGTGACTCATCTCGGGGGCCGGGGAGGACAGATACGCAGTATTTT.

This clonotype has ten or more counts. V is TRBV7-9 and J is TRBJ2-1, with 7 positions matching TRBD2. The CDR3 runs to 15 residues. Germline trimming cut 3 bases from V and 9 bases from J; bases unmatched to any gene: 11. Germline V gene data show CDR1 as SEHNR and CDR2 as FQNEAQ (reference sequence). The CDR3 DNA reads TGTGCCAGCAGCTTGATGGCGGGAGTTTCTCGTGAGCAGTTCTTC. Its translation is CASSLMAGVSREQFF.

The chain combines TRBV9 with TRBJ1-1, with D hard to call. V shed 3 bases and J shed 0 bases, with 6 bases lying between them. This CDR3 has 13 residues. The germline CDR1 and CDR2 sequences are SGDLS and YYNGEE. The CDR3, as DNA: TGTGCCAGCAGCGCGACCGTGAACACTGAAGCTTTCTTT. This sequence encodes CASSATVNTEAFF. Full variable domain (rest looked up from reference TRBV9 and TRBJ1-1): DSGVTQTPKHLITATGQRVTLRCSPRSGDLSVYWYQQSLDQGLQFLIQYYNGEERAKGNILERFSAQQFPDLHSELNLSSLELGDSALYFCASSATVNTEAFFGQGTRLTVV.

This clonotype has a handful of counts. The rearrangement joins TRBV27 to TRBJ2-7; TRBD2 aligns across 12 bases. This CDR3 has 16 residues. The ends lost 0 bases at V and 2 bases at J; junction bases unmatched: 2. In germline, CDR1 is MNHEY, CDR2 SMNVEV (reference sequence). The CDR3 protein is CASSLSSSGRAYEQYF. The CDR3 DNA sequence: TGTGCCAGCAGTTTATCGTCTAGCGGGAGGGCCTACGAGCAGTACTTC.

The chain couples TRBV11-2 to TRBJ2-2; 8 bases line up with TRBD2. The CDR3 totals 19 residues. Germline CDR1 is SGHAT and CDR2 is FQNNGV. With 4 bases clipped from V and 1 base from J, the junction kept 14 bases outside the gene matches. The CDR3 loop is CASSSQGIAGMLNTGELFF. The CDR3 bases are TGTGCCAGCAGCTCCCAGGGGATAGCGGGGATGTTGAACACCGGGGAGCTGTTTTTT.

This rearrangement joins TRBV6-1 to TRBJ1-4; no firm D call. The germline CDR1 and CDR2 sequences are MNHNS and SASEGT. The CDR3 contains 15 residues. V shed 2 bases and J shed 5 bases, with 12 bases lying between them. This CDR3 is CASSEPGLGNEKLFF. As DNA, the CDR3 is TGTGCCAGCAGTGAACCGGGCCTAGGGAATGAAAAACTGTTTTTT.

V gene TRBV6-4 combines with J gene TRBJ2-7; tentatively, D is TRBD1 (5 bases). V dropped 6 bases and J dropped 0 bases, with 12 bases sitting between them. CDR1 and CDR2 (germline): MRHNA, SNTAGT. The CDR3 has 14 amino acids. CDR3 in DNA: TGTGCCAGCAGGCGACAGAACCCCTCCTACGAGCAGTACTTC. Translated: CASRRQNPSYEQYF.

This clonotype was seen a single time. In DNA form, the CDR3 reads TGTGCCAGCAGCCAAAACGACTGGAAGACTGAAGCTTTCTTT. This gives the protein CASSQNDWKTEAFF. This rearrangement joins TRBV11-2 to TRBJ1-1; D is ambiguous. Germline loops: CDR1 SGHAT, CDR2 FQNNGV. Trimming took off 5 bases at V and 5 bases at J, with 15 bases between the two ends. This CDR3 spans 14 amino acids.

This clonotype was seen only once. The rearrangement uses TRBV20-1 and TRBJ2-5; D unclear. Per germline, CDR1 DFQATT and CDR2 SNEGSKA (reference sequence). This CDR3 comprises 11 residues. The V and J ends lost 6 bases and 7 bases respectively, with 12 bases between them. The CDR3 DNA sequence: TGCAGTGCGTCACCCCAGGTGACCCAGTACTTC. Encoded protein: CSASPQVTQYF.

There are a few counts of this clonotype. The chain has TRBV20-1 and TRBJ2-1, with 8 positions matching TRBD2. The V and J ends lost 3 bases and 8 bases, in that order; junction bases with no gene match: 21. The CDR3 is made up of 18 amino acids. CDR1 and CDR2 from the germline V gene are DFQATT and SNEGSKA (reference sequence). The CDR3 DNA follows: TGCAGTGCTAGCCCCAGGCTAGCGGGTCGGGTAGGGTCAGATGAGCAGTTCTTC. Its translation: CSASPRLAGRVGSDEQFF.

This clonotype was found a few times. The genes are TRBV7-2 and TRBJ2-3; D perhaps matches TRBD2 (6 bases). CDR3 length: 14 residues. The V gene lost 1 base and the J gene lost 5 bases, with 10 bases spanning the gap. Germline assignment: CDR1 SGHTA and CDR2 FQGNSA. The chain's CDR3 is CASSLGLGGDTQYF. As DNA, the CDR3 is TGTGCCAGCAGCTTAGGACTAGGAGGAGATACGCAGTATTTT.

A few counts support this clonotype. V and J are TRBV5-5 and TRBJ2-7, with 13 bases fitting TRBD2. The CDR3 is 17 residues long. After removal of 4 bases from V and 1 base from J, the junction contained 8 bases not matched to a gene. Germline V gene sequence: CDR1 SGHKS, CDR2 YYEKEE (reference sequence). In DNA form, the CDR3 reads TGTGCCAGCAGCCTGGGGACTAGCGGGGCCTATTCCTACGAGCAGTACTTC. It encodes CASSLGTSGAYSYEQYF.

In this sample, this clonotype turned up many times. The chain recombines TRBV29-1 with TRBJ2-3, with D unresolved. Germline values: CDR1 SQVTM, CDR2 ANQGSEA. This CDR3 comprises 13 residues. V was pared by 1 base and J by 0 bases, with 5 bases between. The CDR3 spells CSVEGYSTDTQYF. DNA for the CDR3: TGCAGCGTTGAAGGGTATAGCACAGATACGCAGTATTTT.

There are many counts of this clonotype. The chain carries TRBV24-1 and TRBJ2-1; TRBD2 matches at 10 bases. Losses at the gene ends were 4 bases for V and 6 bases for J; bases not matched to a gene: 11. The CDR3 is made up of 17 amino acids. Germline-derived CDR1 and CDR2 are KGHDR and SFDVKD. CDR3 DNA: TGTGCCACCAGTGACCCGACCGGGACTAGCGATGCCAATGAGCAGTTCTTC. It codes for CATSDPTGTSDANEQFF.

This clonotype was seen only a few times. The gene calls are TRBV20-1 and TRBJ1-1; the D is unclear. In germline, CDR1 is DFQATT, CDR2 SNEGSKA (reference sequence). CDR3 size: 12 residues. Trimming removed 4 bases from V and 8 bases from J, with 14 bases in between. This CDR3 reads CSAKRQFREAFF. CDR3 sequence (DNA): TGCAGTGCTAAGCGACAATTTCGAGAAGCTTTCTTT.

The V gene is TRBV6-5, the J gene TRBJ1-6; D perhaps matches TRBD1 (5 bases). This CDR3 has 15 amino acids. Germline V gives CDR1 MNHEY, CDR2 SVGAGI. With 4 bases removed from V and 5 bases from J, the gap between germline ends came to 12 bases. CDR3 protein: CASSFDGTDNSPLHF. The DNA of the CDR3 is TGTGCCAGCAGTTTCGACGGGACTGATAATTCACCCCTCCACTTT.